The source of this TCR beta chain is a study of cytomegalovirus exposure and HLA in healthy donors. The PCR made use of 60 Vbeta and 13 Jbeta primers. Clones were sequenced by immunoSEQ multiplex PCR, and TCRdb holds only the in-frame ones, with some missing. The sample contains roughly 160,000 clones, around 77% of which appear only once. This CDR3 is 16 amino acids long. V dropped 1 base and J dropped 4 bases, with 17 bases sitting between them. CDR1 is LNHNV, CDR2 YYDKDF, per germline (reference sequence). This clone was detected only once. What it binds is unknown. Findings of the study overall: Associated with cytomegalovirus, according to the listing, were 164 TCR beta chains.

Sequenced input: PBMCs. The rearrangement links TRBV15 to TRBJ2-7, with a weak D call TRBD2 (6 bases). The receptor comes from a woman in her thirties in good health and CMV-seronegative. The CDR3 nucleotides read TGTGCCACCAGCAGAGGGGGCGGGACGGGGGTTTACGAGCAGTACTTC. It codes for CATSRGGGTGVYEQYF.